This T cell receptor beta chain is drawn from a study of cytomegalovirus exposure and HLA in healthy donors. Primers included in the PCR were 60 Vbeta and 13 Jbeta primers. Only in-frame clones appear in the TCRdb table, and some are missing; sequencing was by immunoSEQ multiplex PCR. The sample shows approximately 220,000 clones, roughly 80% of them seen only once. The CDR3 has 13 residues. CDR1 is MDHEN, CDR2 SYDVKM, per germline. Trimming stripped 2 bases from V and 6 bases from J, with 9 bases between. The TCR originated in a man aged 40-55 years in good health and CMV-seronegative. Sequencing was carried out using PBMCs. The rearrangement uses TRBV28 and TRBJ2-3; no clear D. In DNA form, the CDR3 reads TGTGCCAGCAGTTTACAGGTAACGGATACGCAGTATTTT. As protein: CASSLQVTDTQYF.